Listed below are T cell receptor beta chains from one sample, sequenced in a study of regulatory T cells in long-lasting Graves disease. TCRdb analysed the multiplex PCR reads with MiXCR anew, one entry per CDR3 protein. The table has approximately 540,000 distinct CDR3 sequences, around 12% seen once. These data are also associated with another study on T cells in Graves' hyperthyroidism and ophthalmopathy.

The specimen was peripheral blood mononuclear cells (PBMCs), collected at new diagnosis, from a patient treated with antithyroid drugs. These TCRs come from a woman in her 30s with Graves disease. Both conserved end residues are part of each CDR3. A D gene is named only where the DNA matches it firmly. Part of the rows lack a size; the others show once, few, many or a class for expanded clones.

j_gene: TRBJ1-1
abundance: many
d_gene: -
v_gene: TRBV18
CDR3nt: TGTGCCAGCTCACCACCTGGGGTGAACACTGAAGCTTTCTTT
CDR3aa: CASSPPGVNTEAFF

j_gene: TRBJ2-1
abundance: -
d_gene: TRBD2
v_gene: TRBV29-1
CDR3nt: TGCAGCGTCTCACGAGCGGGAGGGAGGAGTGATGAGCAGCTCTTC
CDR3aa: CSVSRAGGRSDEQLF

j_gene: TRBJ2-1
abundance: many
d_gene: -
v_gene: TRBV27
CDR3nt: TGTGCCAGCAGTCCCCGAGGGGACCCCCCCGATGAGCAGTTCTTC
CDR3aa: CASSPRGDPPDEQFF

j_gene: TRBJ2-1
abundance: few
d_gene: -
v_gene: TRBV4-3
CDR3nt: TGCGCCAGCAGCCAAGAGGCAGCCGCCTACAATGAGCAGTTCTTC
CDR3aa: CASSQEAAAYNEQFF

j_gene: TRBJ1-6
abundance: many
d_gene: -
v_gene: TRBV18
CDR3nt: TGTGCCAGCTCACCCGTCCTCAATTCACCCCTCCACTTT
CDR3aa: CASSPVLNSPLHF

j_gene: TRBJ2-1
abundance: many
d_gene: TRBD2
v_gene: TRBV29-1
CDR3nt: TGCAGCGCCGGCACTAGCGGCTCGGGCAATGAGCAGTTCTTC
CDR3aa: CSAGTSGSGNEQFF

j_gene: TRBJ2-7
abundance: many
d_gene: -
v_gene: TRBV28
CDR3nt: TGTGCCAGCAGTTTATTGGCAGGATCCTACGAGCAGTACTTC
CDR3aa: CASSLLAGSYEQYF

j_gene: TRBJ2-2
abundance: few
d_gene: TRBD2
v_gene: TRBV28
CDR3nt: TGTGCCAGCATCTCGGGAGGGATAACCGGGGAGCTGTTTTTT
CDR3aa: CASISGGITGELFF

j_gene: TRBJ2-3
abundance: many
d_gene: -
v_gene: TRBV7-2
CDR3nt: TGTGCCAGCAGCTTAGGAGGTGAGGGGAGCACAGATACGCAGTATTTT
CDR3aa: CASSLGGEGSTDTQYF

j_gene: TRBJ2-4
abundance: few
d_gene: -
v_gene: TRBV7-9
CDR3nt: TGTGCCAGCAGCTCCGGGCCCCTAGGCCAAACAAACATTCAGTACTTC
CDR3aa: CASSSGPLGQTNIQYF

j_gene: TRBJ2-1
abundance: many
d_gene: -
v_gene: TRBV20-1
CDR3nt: TGCAGTGCTGCTATGAGGCGGGCCCGTTACAATGAGCAGTTCTTC
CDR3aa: CSAAMRRARYNEQFF

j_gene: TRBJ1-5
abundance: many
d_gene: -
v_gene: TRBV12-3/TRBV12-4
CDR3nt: TGTGCCAGCAGCCTCGACTGGGGGGGTCAGCCCCAGCATTTT
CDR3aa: CASSLDWGGQPQHF

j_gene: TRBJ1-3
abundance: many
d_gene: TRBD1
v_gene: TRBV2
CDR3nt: TGTGCCAGCAGGTACGGGACAGCCTCTGGAAACACCATATATTTT
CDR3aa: CASRYGTASGNTIYF

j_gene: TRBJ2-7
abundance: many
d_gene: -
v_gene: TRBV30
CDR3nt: TGTGCCTGGAGTGTGGAAACCTACGAGCAGTACTTC
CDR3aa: CAWSVETYEQYF

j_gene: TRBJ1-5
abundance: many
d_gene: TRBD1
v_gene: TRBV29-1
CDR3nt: TGCAGCGGGGGACAGGATCGTAATCAGCCCCAGCATTTT
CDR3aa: CSGGQDRNQPQHF

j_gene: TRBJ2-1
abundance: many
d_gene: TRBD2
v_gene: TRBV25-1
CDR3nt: TGTGCCAGCAGTGAAAGACTAGCGGGAGCGCTGTACAATGAGCAGTTCTTC
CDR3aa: CASSERLAGALYNEQFF

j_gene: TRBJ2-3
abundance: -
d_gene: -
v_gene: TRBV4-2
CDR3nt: TGTGCCAGCAGCCAAGGCCTAGCGTCAATGGGAGATACGCAGTATTTT
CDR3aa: CASSQGLASMGDTQYF

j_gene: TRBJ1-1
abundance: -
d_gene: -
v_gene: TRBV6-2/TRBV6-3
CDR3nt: TGTGCCAGCAGTTACTCTCCGACAGGAACGGGGACTGAAGCTTTCTTT
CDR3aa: CASSYSPTGTGTEAFF

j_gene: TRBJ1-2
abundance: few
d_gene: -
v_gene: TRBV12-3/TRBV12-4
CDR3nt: TGTGCCAGCAGCCCGGATCCCACCGGGACAAAACATGGCTACACCTTC
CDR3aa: CASSPDPTGTKHGYTF

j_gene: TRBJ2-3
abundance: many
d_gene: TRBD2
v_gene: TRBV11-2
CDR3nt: TGTGCCAGCAGCCTGAGCGGGAGGGCTGCAGATACGCAGTATTTT
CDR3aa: CASSLSGRAADTQYF

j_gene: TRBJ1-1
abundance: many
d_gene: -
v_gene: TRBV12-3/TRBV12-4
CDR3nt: TGTGCCAGCAGCTTAGCGCGAACTGAAGCTTTCTTT
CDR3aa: CASSLARTEAFF

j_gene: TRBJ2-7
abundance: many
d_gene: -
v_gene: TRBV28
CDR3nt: TGTGCCAGCAGTTTATACGGGATGTCCTACGAGCAGTACTTC
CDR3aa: CASSLYGMSYEQYF

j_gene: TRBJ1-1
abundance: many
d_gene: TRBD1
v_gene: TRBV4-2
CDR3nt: TGTGCCAGCAGCCCCCCACATATACAGGGGCTAGCTTTCTTT
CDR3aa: CASSPPHIQGLAFF

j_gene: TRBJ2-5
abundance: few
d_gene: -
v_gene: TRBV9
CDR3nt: TGTGCCAGCAGCGTAGGACAGGCGGCTATCCAGACCCAGTACTTC
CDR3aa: CASSVGQAAIQTQYF

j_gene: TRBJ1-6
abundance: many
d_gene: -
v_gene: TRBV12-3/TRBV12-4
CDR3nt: TGTGCCAGCAGTCTCCGAGGGGTGGATTCACCCCTCCACTTT
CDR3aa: CASSLRGVDSPLHF

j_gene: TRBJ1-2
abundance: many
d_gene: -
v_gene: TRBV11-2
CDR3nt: TGTGCCAGCAGCTCCATCCGGCATGGCTACACCTTC
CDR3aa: CASSSIRHGYTF

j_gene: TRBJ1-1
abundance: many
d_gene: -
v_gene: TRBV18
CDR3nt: TGTGCCAGCTCACAGGGGGGTAGGAACACTGAAGCTTTCTTT
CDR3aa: CASSQGGRNTEAFF

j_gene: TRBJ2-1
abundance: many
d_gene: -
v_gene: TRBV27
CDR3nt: TGTGCCAGCAGTCTCCTCCCCAGGGGGGCGAGGAATGAGCAGTTCTTC
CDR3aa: CASSLLPRGARNEQFF

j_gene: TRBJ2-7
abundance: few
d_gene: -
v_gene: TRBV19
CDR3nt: TGTGCCAGTAGACAGGGTAGTCGGCCCTACGAGCAGTACTTC
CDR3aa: CASRQGSRPYEQYF

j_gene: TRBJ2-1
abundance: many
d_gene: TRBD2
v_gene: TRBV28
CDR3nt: TGTGCCAGCAGTCCCGGACTAGCGGGCGAGCAGTTCTTC
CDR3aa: CASSPGLAGEQFF